The rows below give T cell receptor beta chains drawn from one sample of a study of neurological immune-mediated disorders. Each CDR3 protein is one row after TCRdb ran MiXCR on the 5' RACE reads. Among some 65,000 distinct CDR3 sequences, 4% to 6% were seen once, and the ten largest hold over 2.5%. The specimen was PBMCs. The receptor set was obtained from a woman aged 25 to 39 with multiple sclerosis. Each CDR3 is given with its conserved first and last residue. The D gene is left open where the match is weak. Rows may omit the clone size; those that give it use once, few, many or a size class.

v_gene: TRBV7-2
abundance: few
j_gene: TRBJ2-5
d_gene: TRBD2
CDR3aa: CASSVLAGGTQETQYF
CDR3nt: TGTGCCAGCAGCGTTCTAGCGGGGGGAACACAAGAGACCCAGTACTTC

v_gene: TRBV20-1
abundance: many
j_gene: TRBJ2-3
d_gene: TRBD2
CDR3aa: CSASRREYTDTQYF
CDR3nt: TGCAGTGCTAGCAGGCGGGAGTACACAGATACGCAGTATTTT

v_gene: TRBV20-1
abundance: many
j_gene: TRBJ2-5
d_gene: NA
CDR3aa: CSALGETQYF
CDR3nt: TGCAGTGCTCTAGGAGAGACCCAGTACTTC

v_gene: TRBV5-1
abundance: many
j_gene: TRBJ2-6
d_gene: TRBD2
CDR3aa: CASTRGGGAGANVLTF
CDR3nt: TGCGCCAGCACCCGCGGGGGGGGCGCTGGGGCCAACGTCCTGACTTTC

v_gene: TRBV7-8
abundance: few
j_gene: TRBJ1-5
d_gene: TRBD1
CDR3aa: CASSLVGQGVQPQHF
CDR3nt: TGTGCCAGCAGCTTAGTCGGACAGGGGGTTCAGCCCCAGCATTTT

v_gene: TRBV5-1
abundance: NA
j_gene: TRBJ1-1
d_gene: NA
CDR3aa: CASSLRQDRLLNTEAFF
CDR3nt: TGCGCCAGCAGCTTGCGGCAGGACAGACTCTTGAACACTGAAGCTTTCTTT

v_gene: TRBV3-1
abundance: NA
j_gene: TRBJ1-6
d_gene: NA
CDR3aa: CASSQGEDIYNSPLNF
CDR3nt: TGTGCCAGCAGCCAAGGAGAGGACATTTATAATTCACCCCTCAACTTT

v_gene: TRBV6-5
abundance: many
j_gene: TRBJ1-5
d_gene: NA
CDR3aa: CASSPRGNQPQHF
CDR3nt: TGTGCCAGCAGTCCTAGGGGGAACCAGCCCCAGCATTTT

v_gene: TRBV7-6
abundance: many
j_gene: TRBJ1-6
d_gene: TRBD1
CDR3aa: CASSLRDRGNSPLHF
CDR3nt: TGTGCCAGCAGCTTACGGGACAGGGGTAATTCACCCCTCCACTTT

v_gene: TRBV5-1
abundance: NA
j_gene: TRBJ2-7
d_gene: TRBD1
CDR3aa: CASSLETGGEEQYF
CDR3nt: TGCGCCAGCAGCTTGGAGACAGGGGGGGAAGAGCAGTACTTC

v_gene: TRBV5-1
abundance: many
j_gene: TRBJ2-7
d_gene: NA
CDR3aa: CASRPQGTSYEQYF
CDR3nt: TGCGCCAGCAGACCACAGGGGACTTCTTACGAGCAGTACTTC

v_gene: TRBV6-5
abundance: few
j_gene: TRBJ1-1
d_gene: TRBD1
CDR3aa: CASSQGTGGLNTEAFF
CDR3nt: TGTGCCAGCAGTCAAGGGACAGGGGGTTTGAACACTGAAGCTTTCTTT

v_gene: TRBV29-1
abundance: many
j_gene: TRBJ2-5
d_gene: TRBD2
CDR3aa: CSVVGASGGPQETQYF
CDR3nt: TGCAGCGTTGTTGGGGCAAGCGGGGGGCCTCAAGAGACCCAGTACTTC

v_gene: TRBV4-1
abundance: NA
j_gene: TRBJ2-7
d_gene: NA
CDR3aa: CASSHAGSYEQYF
CDR3nt: TGCGCCAGCAGCCACGCCGGGTCCTACGAGCAGTACTTC

v_gene: TRBV15
abundance: many
j_gene: TRBJ2-3
d_gene: NA
CDR3aa: CATSRDQAPDTQYF
CDR3nt: TGTGCCACCAGCAGAGATCAGGCCCCAGATACGCAGTATTTT

v_gene: TRBV7-9
abundance: many
j_gene: TRBJ2-2
d_gene: NA
CDR3aa: CASSFRDHSTGELFF
CDR3nt: TGTGCCAGCAGCTTTAGGGACCATAGCACCGGGGAGCTGTTTTTT

v_gene: TRBV20-1
abundance: many
j_gene: TRBJ2-5
d_gene: NA
CDR3aa: CSASIAVEETQYF
CDR3nt: TGCAGTGCTAGTATAGCGGTCGAAGAGACCCAGTACTTC

v_gene: TRBV5-6
abundance: many
j_gene: TRBJ2-2
d_gene: TRBD2
CDR3aa: CASSASGAAGTGELFF
CDR3nt: TGTGCCAGCAGCGCTAGCGGGGCCGCGGGCACCGGGGAGCTGTTTTTT

v_gene: TRBV20-1
abundance: many
j_gene: TRBJ2-5
d_gene: NA
CDR3aa: CSAPGYPGPAYETQYF
CDR3nt: TGCAGTGCTCCTGGATATCCGGGACCCGCGTATGAGACCCAGTACTTC

v_gene: TRBV6-5
abundance: few
j_gene: TRBJ2-7
d_gene: NA
CDR3aa: CASSTPGAALPHEQYF
CDR3nt: TGTGCCAGCAGTACTCCTGGGGCCGCCCTCCCCCACGAGCAGTACTTC